Given below is one T cell receptor beta chain in context. Its antigen is undetermined. Germline CDR1 LNHDA, CDR2 SQIVND (reference sequence). CDR3 size: 15 residues. Trimming took off 4 bases at V and 1 base at J, with 13 bases between the two ends. The sample belongs to a study of T cell repertoires in cytomegalovirus infection. Background on the study: Signatures in public TCR beta sequences pointed to both CMV infection and matching HLA type. Broader study findings: Clonotype analysis showed dominance of the ex vivo response by HLA-C-restricted CMV-specific TCR beta clonotypes. The cumulative frequency of public TCR beta families distinguished individuals who carried CMV together with the relevant HLA.

TCRdb analysed the reads with MiXCR anew, one entry per CDR3 protein. The sample includes 740,000 or so distinct CDR3 sequences, roughly 36% of them seen just once. V and J are TRBV19 and TRBJ2-5, with D tentatively TRBD1 or TRBD2 (6 bases each). Sequenced material: PBMCs. The receptor's source is a human donor in good health (CMV status not recorded). Some clones in this sample may be carry-over from other donors' samples. CDR3 DNA sequence: TGTGCCAGTAGTAACCGAGGGGGGATCCAAGAGACCCAGTACTTC. Translation: CASSNRGGIQETQYF.